This T cell receptor beta chain was sequenced in a study of read filtering for tumor transcriptome and immune sequencing. Molecular barcoded adaptors covering alpha/delta and beta/gamma chains were used on approximately 400 ng RNA. In TCRdb, the reads were re-called with MiXCR into one record per CDR3 protein. The table lists about 40,000 distinct CDR3 sequences, approximately 12% of them singletons. In its sample, this clonotype was seen many times. CDR1 is SQVTM and CDR2 is ANQGSEA in the germline V gene. The CDR3 consists of 13 residues. With 1 base removed from V and 5 bases from J, the gap between germline ends came to 11 bases.

The J gene is TRBJ1-2, the V gene TRBV29-1; D possibly corresponds to TRBD1 (6 bases). This clonotype was sampled from a donor aged 40 or older with multiple myeloma. Sequencing was carried out using a population of CD138-negative cells sorted from bone marrow. CDR3 sequence (DNA): TGCAGCGTTGAAGTGGGGGACACGTATGGCTACACCTTC. It codes for CSVEVGDTYGYTF. The full variable domain, completed using reference TRBV29-1 and TRBJ1-2, is SAVISQKPSRDICQRGTSLTIQCQVDSQVTMMFWYRQQPGQSLTLIATANQGSEATYESGFVIDKFPISRPNLTFSTLTVSNMSPEDSSIYLCSVEVGDTYGYTFGSGTRLTVV.